The 26 T cell receptor beta chains below all came from one sample that was sequenced in a study of T cells in narcolepsy. The repertoire was sequenced with immunoSEQ multiplex PCR; TCRdb's copy has only in-frame clones and lacks some. The data hold roughly 10,000 clones, with 70% observed a single time. Material for sequencing was CD45RA- memory CD8+ T cells from PBMCs. The receptors were gathered from a human donor with narcolepsy.

The gene calls are TRBV30 and TRBJ2-3, with D maybe TRBD2 (5 bases). Trimming left V 0 bases short and J 6 bases short, with 13 bases between. From germline, CDR1 is GTSNPN and CDR2 SVGIG (reference sequence). This CDR3 is 14 amino acids long. The CDR3 sequence: CAWSVRGSGDTQYF. DNA of the CDR3: TGTGCCTGGAGTGTACGTGGGAGTGGGGATACGCAGTATTTT.

This clone was counted between two and nine times. This chain links TRBV7-9 with TRBJ2-6; weak D call: TRBD1 (6 bases). The CDR3 extends over 17 amino acids. The ends were cut back, 6 bases at V and 2 bases at J, with 17 bases in the middle. Germline V gene data show CDR1 as SEHNR and CDR2 as FQNEAQ (reference sequence). The CDR3 bases are TGTGCCAGCAGTCCGGGACATCCACTCCCTGGGGCCAACGTCCTGACTTTC. Amino acids: CASSPGHPLPGANVLTF.

V gene TRBV19 combines with J gene TRBJ2-3; no clear D gene. V lost 3 bases and J lost 7, with 14 bases in between. This CDR3 is 14 amino acids long. The germline V gene encodes CDR1 LNHDA and CDR2 SQIVND (reference sequence). The DNA of the CDR3 is TGTGCCAGTAGTATCCTTGCGTGGGCAAATACGCAGTATTTT. Its translation: CASSILAWANTQYF.

J is TRBJ2-7 and V is TRBV2, with D perhaps matching TRBD1 (6 bases). Germline V gene lookup returns CDR1 SNHLY and CDR2 FYNNEI. The CDR3 is made up of 17 amino acids. V lost 4 bases and J 4 bases, leaving 23 bases between the germline ends. CDR3 sequence: CASSVEVGAASPYEQYF. DNA of the CDR3: TGTGCCAGCAGTGTAGAGGTGGGGGCCGCTTCCCCGTACGAGCAGTACTTC.

The CDR3 here is CASSQVLASTDTQYF. In DNA, the CDR3 is TGTGCCAGCAGCCAAGTCCTCGCCAGCACAGATACGCAGTATTTT. The chain employs TRBV4-2 and TRBJ2-3; D is ambiguous. Trimming removed 1 base from V and 0 bases from J, with 8 bases in between. Germline V CDR1 and CDR2: LGHNA, YNFKEQ. The CDR3 extends over 15 amino acids.

The chain couples TRBV28 to TRBJ1-5; D not resolved. The CDR3 sequence is 12 residues long. Trimming cost V 7 bases and J 9 bases, with 13 bases left between them. The V gene's germline CDR1 is MDHEN and CDR2 SYDVKM. CDR3 nucleotides: TGTGCCAGCACCACCCCCCGAGGGCCCCAGCATTTT. The encoded protein is CASTTPRGPQHF.

The chain combines TRBV4-3 with TRBJ1-2; 8 nucleotides align to TRBD1. The CDR3 totals 15 residues. J lost 6 bases, V lost 2 bases, and 8 bases had no gene match. Germline CDR1 reads LGHNA; CDR2 reads YSLEER. The CDR3 DNA follows: TGCGCCAGCAGCCAAAGTTGGGCAGGGGGCGATGGCTACACCTTC. This codes for CASSQSWAGGDGYTF.

V gene TRBV14 combines with J gene TRBJ2-7; 9 nucleotides agree with TRBD1. Germline V lookup: CDR1 SGHDN, CDR2 FVKESK. CDR3 length: 17 amino acids. V lost 4 bases, J lost 3 bases, and 13 bases stayed unmatched. The CDR3 nucleotides read TGTGCCAGCAGCCCTTTTGCGGACAGGGGTCTAGTCTACGAGCAGTACTTC. It translates to CASSPFADRGLVYEQYF. Looking up the rest from reference TRBV14 and TRBJ2-7 gives the full variable domain: EAGVTQFPSHSVIEKGQTVTLRCDPISGHDNLYWYRRVMGKEIKFLLHFVKESKQDESGMPNNRFLAERTGGTYSTLKVQPAELEDSGVYFCASSPFADRGLVYEQYFGPGTRLTVT.

CDR3 loop: CASSEGTGAGDEQFF. CDR3 DNA: TGTGCCAGCAGTGAGGGGACAGGGGCAGGCGATGAGCAGTTCTTC. This chain uses TRBV6-6 with TRBJ2-7, with 10 bases matching TRBD1. The DNA matches TRBJ2-1 better at its end, which makes the J call doubtful. Germline CDR1 and CDR2: MNHNY and SVGAGI (reference sequence). The CDR3 is made up of 15 amino acids.

The V call is TRBV7-6, the J call TRBJ2-7; 7 bases map to TRBD2. This CDR3 region has 14 residues. J was trimmed by 5 bases and V by 5 bases; bases with no gene match: 9. Germline V lookup: CDR1 SGHVS, CDR2 FNYEAQ. Here the CDR3 DNA reads TGTGCCAGCAGCCTATCGGAGGGAGGGAACGAGCAGTACTTC. Translating it yields CASSLSEGGNEQYF.

This chain joins TRBV7-2 and TRBJ2-7, with D tentatively TRBD1 or TRBD2 (5 bases each). Germline CDR1 is SGHTA and CDR2 is FQGNSA. Trimming cost V 5 bases and J 4 bases, with 12 bases left between them. This CDR3 contains 13 residues. DNA of the CDR3: TGTGCCAGCAGCACCGGGGCCACTTACGAGCAGTACTTC. Amino acid sequence: CASSTGATYEQYF.

The V call is TRBV6-5, the J call TRBJ1-2; TRBD1 might be the D (6 bases). There are 14 residues in the CDR3. V lost 7 bases and J 3 bases, leaving 15 bases between the germline ends. Germline lookup yields CDR1 MNHEY and CDR2 SVGAGI. The DNA of the CDR3 is TGTGCCAGCACCGGAACGACAGGAGACTATGGCTACACCTTC. It yields the protein CASTGTTGDYGYTF.

V gene TRBV28 combines with J gene TRBJ1-1; TRBD1 is a possible D gene (6 bases). The CDR3 spans 15 residues. Germline loops: CDR1 MDHEN, CDR2 SYDVKM. V was clipped by 2 bases and J by 5 bases, with 15 bases between them. CDR3 coding DNA: TGTGCCAGCAGTTTAGTCTTCGGAGGGGGAACTGAAGCTTTCTTT. This gives the protein CASSLVFGGGTEAFF.

This clone occurred a few times. With a far larger clone one base away, a read error is the likely cause. Other DNA sequences within the sample encode an identical CDR3. The V call is TRBV7-8, the J call TRBJ2-4, with D possibly being TRBD2 (6 bases). Trimming removed 3 bases at V and 8 bases at J, with 14 bases between. Germline lookup yields CDR1 SGHVS and CDR2 FQNEAQ. The CDR3 consists of 14 residues. The CDR3 DNA reads as TGTGCCAGCAGCTTCCAGGGTCGCGGGGACATTCAGTACTTC. It encodes CASSFQGRGDIQYF.

This clone has only one observation. The gene calls are TRBV19 and TRBJ2-2; D unresolved. V lost 6 bases to trimming and J lost 7 bases, with 6 bases between them. CDR3 length: 11 residues. Germline V gene lookup returns CDR1 LNHDA and CDR2 SQIVND (reference sequence). This CDR3 is CASRLGGELFF. DNA for the CDR3: TGTGCCAGTAGACTCGGCGGGGAGCTGTTTTTT.

This chain joins TRBV4-1 and TRBJ1-3; unclear D gene. The CDR3 has 15 amino acids. Deletions cut 4 bases from V and 0 bases from J, with 10 bases between. Germline loops: CDR1 MGHRA, CDR2 YSYEKL. CDR3 coding DNA: TGCGCCAGCAGCCTCGACGGTAGCTCTGGAAACACCATATATTTT. It yields the protein CASSLDGSSGNTIYF.

Within the sample, this clone is medium-sized (0.01 to 0.1%). The chain joins TRBV6-4 to TRBJ2-1; 11 nucleotides agree with TRBD2. After removal of 0 bases from V and 6 bases from J, the junction contained 1 base not matched to a gene. The CDR3 spans 15 residues. The germline V gene has CDR1 MRHNA and CDR2 SNTAGT. The CDR3 bases are TGTGCCAGCAGTGACTCTAGCGGGGGGGCCAATGAGCAGTTCTTC. Amino acids: CASSDSSGGANEQFF.

This clone was detected once. The chain recombines TRBV7-8 with TRBJ1-3; TRBD1 is a possible D gene (6 bases). The CDR3 extends over 15 amino acids. Trimming removed 1 base at V and 8 bases at J, with 15 bases between. The V gene's germline CDR1 is SGHVS and CDR2 FQNEAQ. The CDR3 region is CASSLVGGFKDTIYF. CDR3 in DNA: TGTGCCAGCAGCTTAGTAGGGGGTTTCAAGGACACCATATATTTT.

The chain recombines TRBV28 with TRBJ2-1; D might be TRBD2 (5 bases). The CDR3 runs to 14 residues. The V gene's germline CDR1 is MDHEN and CDR2 SYDVKM. V lost 6 bases, J lost 7 bases, and 16 bases lay in between. The CDR3, as DNA: TGTGCCAGCAGACAAAGGACTGCCTGGAATGAGCAGTTCTTC. Its translation is CASRQRTAWNEQFF.

The V and J genes are TRBV4-3 and TRBJ1-3; D possibly corresponds to TRBD1 (5 bases). CDR3 size: 14 residues. Trimming took 4 bases from V and 6 from J, leaving 13 bases between them. The germline V gene encodes CDR1 LGHNA and CDR2 YSLEER. The CDR3 is CASSPDRYLNTIYF. DNA for the CDR3: TGCGCCAGCAGCCCTGACAGATACTTAAACACCATATATTTT.

There are a few counts of this clone. The chain combines TRBV28 with TRBJ2-2; D is uncertain. The V end lost 7 bases, the J end lost 3 bases, and 15 bases lay between the germline ends. This CDR3 comprises 15 residues. Germline CDR1 reads MDHEN; CDR2 reads SYDVKM. This CDR3 is CASNIAGAYTGELFF. CDR3 coding DNA: TGTGCCAGCAATATAGCAGGAGCCTACACCGGGGAGCTGTTTTTT.

The V and J genes are TRBV11-3 and TRBJ2-7; 7 positions match TRBD1. Germline V gene data show CDR1 as SGHNT and CDR2 as YENEEA. J was trimmed by 2 bases and V by 3 bases; bases with no gene match: 7. The CDR3 totals 15 residues. The DNA for the CDR3 is TGTGCCAGCAGCTTTGCAGGGGGACCAGCCTACGAGCAGTACTTC. Protein sequence: CASSFAGGPAYEQYF. Complete variable domain (other parts from reference TRBV11-3 and TRBJ2-7): EAGVVQSPRYKIIEKKQPVAFWCNPISGHNTLYWYLQNLGQGPELLIRYENEEAVDDSQLPKDRFSAERLKGVDSTLKIQPAELGDSAVYLCASSFAGGPAYEQYFGPGTRLTVT.

The J gene is TRBJ1-1, the V gene TRBV7-8, with D uncertain. With 2 bases removed from V and 1 base from J, the gap between germline ends came to 8 bases. The germline V gene has CDR1 SGHVS and CDR2 FQNEAQ. The length of the CDR3 is 14 residues. In nucleotides, the CDR3 is TGTGCCAGCAGCTTACTGCAGGAGAACACTGAAGCTTTCTTT. The encoded protein is CASSLLQENTEAFF.

A few counts support this clone. The chain couples TRBV7-4 to TRBJ2-2, with 11 nucleotides matching TRBD2. Losses at the gene ends were 5 bases for V and 8 bases for J; bases not matched to a gene: 4. The CDR3 is 14 residues long. Germline CDR1 and CDR2: SGHVT and SQSDAQ. CDR3 residues: CASSPGLAGGELFF. CDR3 sequence (DNA): TGTGCCAGCAGCCCAGGACTAGCGGGTGGGGAGCTGTTTTTT.

Only a few counts were recorded for this clone. The rearrangement joins TRBV7-6 to TRBJ2-5; D remains ambiguous. The germline gives CDR1 SGHVS, CDR2 FNYEAQ. V gave up 2 bases and J gave up 4 bases, with 2 bases separating them. CDR3 length: 11 amino acids. CDR3 coding DNA: TGTGCCAGCAGCTTATCAGAGACCCAGTACTTC. It specifies CASSLSETQYF.

By its share, this clone is medium-sized. This chain connects TRBV4-1 to TRBJ2-1, with 9 bases that match TRBD2. The CDR3 has 16 residues. Losses at the gene ends were 3 bases for V and 3 bases for J; bases not matched to a gene: 6. Germline V gene lookup returns CDR1 MGHRA and CDR2 YSYEKL. The CDR3, as DNA: TGCGCCAGCAGCCAGGATAGCGGGGGAAGCTACAATGAGCAGTTCTTC. As protein: CASSQDSGGSYNEQFF.